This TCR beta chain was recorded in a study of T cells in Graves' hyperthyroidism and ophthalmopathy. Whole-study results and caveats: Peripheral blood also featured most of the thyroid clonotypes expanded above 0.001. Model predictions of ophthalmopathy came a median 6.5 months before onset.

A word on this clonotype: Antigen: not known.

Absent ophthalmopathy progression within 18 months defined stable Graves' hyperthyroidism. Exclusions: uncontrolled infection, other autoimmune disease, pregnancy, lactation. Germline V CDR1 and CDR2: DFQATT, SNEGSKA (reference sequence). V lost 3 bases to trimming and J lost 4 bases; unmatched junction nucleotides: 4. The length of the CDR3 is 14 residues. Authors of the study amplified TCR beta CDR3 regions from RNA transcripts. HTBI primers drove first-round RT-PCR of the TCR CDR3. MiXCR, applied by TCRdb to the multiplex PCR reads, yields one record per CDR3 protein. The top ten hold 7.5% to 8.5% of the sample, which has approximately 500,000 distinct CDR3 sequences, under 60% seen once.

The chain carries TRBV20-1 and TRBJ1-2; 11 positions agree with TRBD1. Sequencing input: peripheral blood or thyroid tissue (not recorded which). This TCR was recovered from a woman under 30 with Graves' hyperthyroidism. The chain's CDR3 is CSARGGTGGYGYTF. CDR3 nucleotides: TGCAGTGCTAGGGGAGGGACAGGGGGCTATGGCTACACCTTC.